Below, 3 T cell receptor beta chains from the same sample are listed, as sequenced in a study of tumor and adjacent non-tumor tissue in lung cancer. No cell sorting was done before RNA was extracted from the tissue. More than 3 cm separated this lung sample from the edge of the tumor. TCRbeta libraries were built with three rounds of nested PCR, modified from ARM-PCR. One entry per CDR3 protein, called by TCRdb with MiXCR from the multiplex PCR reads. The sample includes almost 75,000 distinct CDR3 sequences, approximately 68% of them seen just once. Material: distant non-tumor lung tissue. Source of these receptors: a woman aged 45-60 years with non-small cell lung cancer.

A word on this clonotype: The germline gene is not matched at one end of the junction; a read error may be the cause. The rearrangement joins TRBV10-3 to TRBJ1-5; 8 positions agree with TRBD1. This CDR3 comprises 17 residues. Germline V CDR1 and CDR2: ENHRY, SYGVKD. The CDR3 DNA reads TGTGCCATCAGTGGGGGTCCCGGGACAGGCGACAATCCGCCCCAGCATTTT. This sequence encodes CAISGGPGTGDNPPQHF.

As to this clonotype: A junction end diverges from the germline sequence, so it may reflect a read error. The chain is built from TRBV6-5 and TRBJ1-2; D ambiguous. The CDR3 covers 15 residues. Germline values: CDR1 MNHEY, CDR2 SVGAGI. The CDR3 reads CVSSYSISAHYGYTF. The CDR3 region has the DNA TGTGTCAGCAGTTATTCGATTTCGGCCCACTATGGCTACACCTTC.

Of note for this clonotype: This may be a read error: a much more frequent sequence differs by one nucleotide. CDR3 coding DNA: TGTGCCAGCAGTTTTATTCAGGGCGACGCTGAAGCTTTCTTT. Encoded protein: CASSFIQGDAEAFF. This chain uses TRBV28 with TRBJ1-1; TRBD1 is a possible D gene (5 bases). CDR1 and CDR2 (germline): MDHEN, SYDVKM. The CDR3 is 14 residues long. The V end was cut by 3 bases, the J end by 6 bases, with 14 bases between.